The 22 T cell receptor beta chains below were found in one sample sequenced in a study of high-grade serous ovarian cancer treatment subgroups. Clones were read by immunoSEQ multiplex PCR, and TCRdb kept only the in-frame ones, dropping some. The sample has around 8,500 clones, about 80% seen once. Tumor samples were obtained before definitive surgery or chemotherapy. The sample was tumor tissue. Receptor source: a human donor with high-grade serous ovarian cancer.

This chain joins TRBV7-2 and TRBJ1-5; 7 bases match TRBD1. Unmatched junction bases numbered 2, after V lost 5 bases and J lost 1 base. The CDR3 covers 14 residues. Germline V gene data show CDR1 as SGHTA and CDR2 as FQGNSA. The CDR3 coding sequence is TGTGCCAGCAGCCGGGACAGCAGCAATCAGCCCCAGCATTTT. It encodes CASSRDSSNQPQHF. The variable domain in full, completed from reference TRBV7-2 and TRBJ1-5, reads GAGVSQSPSNKVTEKGKDVELRCDPISGHTALYWYRQSLGQGLEFLIYFQGNSAPDKSGLPSDRFSAERTGGSVSTLTIQRTQQEDSAVYLCASSRDSSNQPQHFGDGTRLSIL.

The CDR3 loop reads CSADDQGRRNTEAFF. The CDR3 nucleotides are TGCAGCGCAGACGACCAGGGACGGAGAAACACTGAAGCTTTCTTT. The V gene is TRBV29-1, the J gene TRBJ1-1, with D possibly TRBD1 on 5 matching bases. V was clipped by 7 bases and J by 2 bases, with 20 bases between them. CDR1 and CDR2 from the germline V gene are SQVTM and ANQGSEA. The CDR3 length is 15 residues. Full variable domain (outside the CDR3, taken from reference TRBV29-1 and TRBJ1-1): SAVISQKPSRDICQRGTSLTIQCQVDSQVTMMFWYRQQPGQSLTLIATANQGSEATYESGFVIDKFPISRPNLTFSTLTVSNMSPEDSSIYLCSADDQGRRNTEAFFGQGTRLTVV.

The chain couples TRBV11-2 to TRBJ1-2; D is perhaps TRBD1 (5 bases). The CDR3 has 15 residues. Germline assignment: CDR1 SGHAT and CDR2 FQNNGV. V was trimmed by 5 bases and J by 3 bases, leaving 16 bases between them. The CDR3 sequence: CASSHHSGDDYGYTF. The CDR3 region has the DNA TGTGCCAGCAGCCACCACTCGGGGGACGACTATGGCTACACCTTC.

As regards this clone: It is likely a read error, because the conserved phenylalanine at the end of the CDR3 is missing. The chain carries TRBV7-2 and TRBJ1-1; D ambiguous. Germline-derived CDR1 and CDR2 are SGHTA and FQGNSA. This CDR3 is 16 amino acids long. V lost 4 bases to trimming and J lost 0 bases, with 15 bases between them. CDR3 DNA sequence: TGTGCCAGCAGCTCCCACACTCGTTCCATGAACACTGAAGCTTTCCTT. This translates into CASSSHTRSMNTEAFL.

The chain couples TRBV30 to TRBJ2-5; 7 bases align to TRBD2. Looked up from germline, CDR1 is GTSNPN and CDR2 is SVGIG (reference sequence). The CDR3 consists of 14 residues. Trimming at V came to 5 bases and at J to 1 base, leaving 7 bases not matched to a gene. CDR3 coding DNA: TGTGCCTGGGCACTGGGGGGGGGCCAAGAGACCCAGTACTTC. The encoded protein is CAWALGGGQETQYF.

The chain employs TRBV7-2 and TRBJ1-2, with no clear D. Germline CDR1 is SGHTA and CDR2 is FQGNSA. The CDR3 covers 13 residues. V was shortened by 1 base and J by 2 bases, with 5 bases between the two germline ends. CDR3 region: CASSLGRNYGYTF. The CDR3 bases are TGTGCCAGCAGCTTAGGCCGGAACTATGGCTACACCTTC.

CDR3 in amino acids: CASSQDPGTGRETQYF. The CDR3 region has the DNA TGCGCCAGCAGCCAAGACCCTGGGACAGGGCGAGAGACCCAGTACTTC. V is TRBV4-3 and J is TRBJ2-5; TRBD1 agrees at 9 bases. This CDR3 comprises 16 residues. J was trimmed by 4 bases and V by 0 bases; bases with no gene match: 6. CDR1 is LGHNA, CDR2 YSLEER, per germline.

This rearrangement joins TRBV5-4 to TRBJ2-7, with D unresolved. CDR3 length equals 12 residues. Germline V gives CDR1 SGHNT, CDR2 YYREEE (reference sequence). The ends were cut back, 4 bases at V and 0 bases at J, with 5 bases in the middle. CDR3 sequence reads: CASSLSSYEQYF. The CDR3 nucleotides read TGTGCCAGCAGCCTCAGCTCCTACGAGCAGTACTTC.

By share, this clone counts as large. The V gene is TRBV27, the J gene TRBJ2-7; TRBD2 is a possible D gene (6 bases). This CDR3 region has 13 residues. The V gene lost 6 bases and the J gene lost 2 bases, with 11 bases spanning the gap. Per the germline V gene, CDR1 is MNHEY and CDR2 is SMNVEV (reference sequence). The CDR3 reads CASSPPGAYEQYF. DNA for the CDR3: TGTGCCAGCAGCCCACCGGGGGCCTACGAGCAGTACTTC.

This chain joins TRBV7-9 and TRBJ1-4; a possible D gene is TRBD1 (5 bases). This CDR3 spans 15 amino acids. Germline-derived CDR1 and CDR2 are SEHNR and FQNEAQ (reference sequence). V shed 7 bases and J shed 7 bases, with 19 bases lying between them. The CDR3 loop is CASTTDGLGTEKLFF. The CDR3 DNA is TGTGCCAGCACCACCGACGGCCTGGGGACTGAAAAACTGTTTTTT.

The CDR3 DNA is TGTGCCACCTTGCTTAGGACTGTCGGCGAGGCTGGGGCCAACGTCCTGACTTTC. As protein: CATLLRTVGEAGANVLTF. V is TRBV10-3 and J is TRBJ2-6; D is perhaps TRBD2 (5 bases). Germline V gives CDR1 ENHRY, CDR2 SYGVKD. This CDR3 contains 18 residues. V was shortened by 10 bases and J by 2 bases, with 24 bases between the two germline ends.

CDR3 amino acids: CATSRSGTTGGKLFF. CDR3 coding DNA: TGTGCCACCAGCAGATCGGGGACGACAGGGGGAAAACTGTTTTTT. The rearrangement links TRBV15 to TRBJ1-4; 9 nucleotides align to TRBD1. V was clipped by 2 bases and J by 10 bases; unmatched bases: 8. CDR1 and CDR2 from the germline V gene are LNHNV and YYDKDF (reference sequence). The CDR3 spans 15 residues. The full variable domain, with the rest looked up from reference TRBV15 and TRBJ1-4, is DAMVIQNPRYQVTQFGKPVTLSCSQTLNHNVMYWYQQKSSQAPKLLFHYYDKDFNNEADTPDNFQSRRPNTSFCFLDIRSPGLGDTAMYLCATSRSGTTGGKLFFGSGTQLSVL.

The V gene is TRBV9, the J gene TRBJ2-1, with a weak D call TRBD2 (5 bases). CDR3 size: 14 residues. Per the germline V gene, CDR1 is SGDLS and CDR2 is YYNGEE. V gave up 3 bases and J gave up 1 base, with 8 bases separating them. The CDR3 protein is CASSAGGSYNEQFF. CDR3 DNA: TGTGCCAGCAGCGCGGGCGGGTCCTACAATGAGCAGTTCTTC.

CDR3: CASSIGPRGTYNEQFF. The CDR3 coding sequence is TGTGCCAGTAGTATAGGGCCCAGGGGGACGTACAATGAGCAGTTCTTC. The J gene is TRBJ2-1, the V gene TRBV19; 7 bases map to TRBD1. The J segment lost 4 bases and the V segment lost 1 base, leaving 7 bases of the junction unmatched. The germline gives CDR1 LNHDA, CDR2 SQIVND (reference sequence). The CDR3 extends over 16 amino acids.

Remarks on this clone: Within the sample, other DNA sequences also encode this same CDR3. This chain joins TRBV9 and TRBJ2-2; D not certain. Trimming took off 0 bases at V and 5 bases at J, with 11 bases between the two ends. CDR1 SGDLS and CDR2 YYNGEE come from the germline V gene. This CDR3 spans 15 amino acids. The CDR3 DNA is TGTGCCAGCAGCGTAGTTGAGGCCAGAACCGGGGAGCTGTTTTTT. Its protein is CASSVVEARTGELFF. Supplemented by reference TRBV9 and TRBJ2-2, the full variable domain reads DSGVTQTPKHLITATGQRVTLRCSPRSGDLSVYWYQQSLDQGLQFLIQYYNGEERAKGNILERFSAQQFPDLHSELNLSSLELGDSALYFCASSVVEARTGELFFGEGSRLTVL.

The V call is TRBV6-1, the J call TRBJ2-7; TRBD1 matches 8 bases. CDR3 length: 15 residues. The germline gives CDR1 MNHNS, CDR2 SASEGT. With V trimmed by 9 bases and J by 4 bases, 14 bases remained unmatched. The CDR3 loop reads CASRAYRGLGYEQYF. DNA of the CDR3: TGTGCCAGTCGGGCTTACAGGGGGTTGGGATACGAGCAGTACTTC.

The V gene is TRBV2, the J gene TRBJ1-2, with D maybe TRBD1 (5 bases). The CDR3 covers 14 residues. V was clipped by 4 bases and J by 6 bases, with 15 bases between them. In germline, CDR1 is SNHLY, CDR2 FYNNEI. CDR3: CASSGIIGVNGYTF. Here the CDR3 DNA reads TGTGCCAGCAGTGGTATAATAGGGGTTAATGGCTACACCTTC.

The chain combines TRBV4-1 with TRBJ1-1; tentatively, D is TRBD1 (5 bases). The V end lost 0 bases, the J end lost 3 bases, and 26 bases lay between the germline ends. This CDR3 region has 20 residues. Germline V gives CDR1 MGHRA, CDR2 YSYEKL. DNA for the CDR3: TGCGCCAGCAGCCAAGATCCTTACCGAGGCAGGGCGGGAGTGCACACTGAAGCTTTCTTT. It codes for CASSQDPYRGRAGVHTEAFF.

This clone was observed a handful of times. V is TRBV19 and J is TRBJ1-1; possibly TRBD1 for D (6 bases). From germline, CDR1 is LNHDA and CDR2 SQIVND (reference sequence). Trimming left V 7 bases short and J 5 bases short, with 14 bases between. The CDR3 is 13 amino acids. CDR3 region: CASTQGPGTEAFF. For the CDR3, the DNA is TGTGCCAGTACCCAGGGGCCAGGTACTGAAGCTTTCTTT.

The CDR3 region is CASSRQTGEGTEAFF. The CDR3 region has the DNA TGTGCCAGCTCACGACAGACAGGGGAGGGCACTGAAGCTTTCTTT. The rearrangement uses TRBV18 and TRBJ1-1, with TRBD1 matching 8 bases. CDR3 length equals 15 residues. Germline trimming cut 4 bases from V and 4 bases from J; bases unmatched to any gene: 8. Germline CDR1 is KGHSH and CDR2 is LQKENI.

This rearrangement joins TRBV4-2 to TRBJ1-2, with no clear D. CDR3 length: 14 amino acids. In germline, CDR1 is LGHNA, CDR2 YNFKEQ. V was shortened by 1 base and J by 8 bases, with 14 bases between the two germline ends. The CDR3 protein is CASSQGVRGSGYTF. The CDR3, as DNA: TGTGCCAGCAGCCAAGGGGTACGGGGTTCGGGCTACACCTTC.

The chain uses TRBV9 and TRBJ1-2; 8 bases agree with TRBD1. Germline V CDR1 and CDR2: SGDLS, YYNGEE. With V trimmed by 0 bases and J by 2 bases, 3 bases remained unmatched. There are 15 residues in the CDR3. The CDR3 DNA reads as TGTGCCAGCAGCGTAGGGGACAGGCGGAACTATGGCTACACCTTC. Encoded protein: CASSVGDRRNYGYTF.